This T cell receptor beta chain came from a study of T cells in Graves' hyperthyroidism and ophthalmopathy. Study-level results: Among thyroid clonotypes expanded above 0.001, most also appeared in blood.

The germline V gene encodes CDR1 GTSNPN and CDR2 SVGIG (reference sequence). The CDR3 is 11 amino acids. Trimming removed 1 base at V and 6 bases at J, with 7 bases between. TCR beta CDR3 regions were amplified from RNA. The HTBI set primed first-round TCR CDR3 RT-PCR. Via MiXCR, TCRdb re-called the multiplex PCR reads, giving one row per CDR3 protein. The sample records more than 650,000 distinct CDR3 sequences, 14% being singletons. In this sample, this clonotype turned up many times. Its antigen is currently unknown. The V call is TRBV30, the J call TRBJ2-7; D is uncertain. The receptor was derived from a woman in her late teens or twenties with Graves' hyperthyroidism. The specimen was blood. CDR3 sequence reads: CAWSGSFEQYF. The CDR3 DNA sequence: TGTGCCTGGAGTGGTAGTTTCGAGCAGTACTTC.